This record looks at one TCR beta chain sequence and its context. After removal of 6 bases from V and 4 bases from J, the junction contained 3 bases not matched to a gene. CDR1 and CDR2 (germline): ENHRY, SYGVKD. The CDR3 is made up of 13 amino acids. Participants comprised healthy donors of bone marrow. This record comes from a study of cytomegalovirus exposure and HLA in healthy donors. The PCR employed 60 Vbeta primers together with 13 Jbeta primers. Data came from immunoSEQ multiplex PCR; TCRdb stores just in-frame clones and leaves some out. The table has 160,000 or so clones, around 79% seen once.

This receptor was taken from a man aged 35-49 years in good health and CMV-seronegative. This chain links TRBV10-3 with TRBJ2-5; 9 nucleotides line up with TRBD2. Sequencing used PBMCs. CDR3 sequence: CAIRAGGAETQYF. The DNA of the CDR3 is TGTGCCATCAGAGCGGGGGGAGCAGAGACCCAGTACTTC.